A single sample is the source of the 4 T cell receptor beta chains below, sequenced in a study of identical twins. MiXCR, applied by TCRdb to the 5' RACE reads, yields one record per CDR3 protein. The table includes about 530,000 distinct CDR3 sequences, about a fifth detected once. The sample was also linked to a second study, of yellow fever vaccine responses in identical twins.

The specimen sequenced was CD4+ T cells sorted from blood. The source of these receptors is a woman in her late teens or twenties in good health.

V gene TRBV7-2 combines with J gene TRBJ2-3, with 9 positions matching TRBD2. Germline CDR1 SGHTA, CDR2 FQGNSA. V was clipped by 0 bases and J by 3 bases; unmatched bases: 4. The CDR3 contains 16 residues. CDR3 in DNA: TGTGCCAGCAGCTTAGCTGGTGGACTAGCGACAGATACGCAGTATTTT. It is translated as CASSLAGGLATDTQYF. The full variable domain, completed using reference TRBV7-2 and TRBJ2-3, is GAGVSQSPSNKVTEKGKDVELRCDPISGHTALYWYRQSLGQGLEFLIYFQGNSAPDKSGLPSDRFSAERTGGSVSTLTIQRTQQEDSAVYLCASSLAGGLATDTQYFGPGTRLTVL.

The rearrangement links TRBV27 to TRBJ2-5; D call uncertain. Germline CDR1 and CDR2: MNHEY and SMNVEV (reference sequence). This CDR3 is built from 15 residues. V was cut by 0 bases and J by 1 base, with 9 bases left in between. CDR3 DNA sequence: TGTGCCAGCAGTTTATCGTGGGTCAGCCAAGAGACCCAGTACTTC. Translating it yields CASSLSWVSQETQYF.

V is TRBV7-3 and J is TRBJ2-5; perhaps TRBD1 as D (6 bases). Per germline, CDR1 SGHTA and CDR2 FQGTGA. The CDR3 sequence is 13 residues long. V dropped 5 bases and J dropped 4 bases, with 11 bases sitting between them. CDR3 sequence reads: CASSPIGGETQYF. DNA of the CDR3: TGTGCCAGCAGCCCAATAGGGGGAGAGACCCAGTACTTC. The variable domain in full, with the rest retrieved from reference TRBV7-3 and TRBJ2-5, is GAGVSQTPSNKVTEKGKYVELRCDPISGHTALYWYRQSLGQGPEFLIYFQGTGAADDSGLPNDRFFAVRPEGSVSTLKIQRTERGDSAVYLCASSPIGGETQYFGPGTRLLVL.

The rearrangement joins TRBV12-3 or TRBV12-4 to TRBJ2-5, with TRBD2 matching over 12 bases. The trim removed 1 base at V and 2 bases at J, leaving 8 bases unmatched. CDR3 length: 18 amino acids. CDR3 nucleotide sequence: TGTGCCAGCAGTTTAGTTAGGGTGCTAGCGGGAGGGCAAGAGACCCAGTACTTC. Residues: CASSLVRVLAGGQETQYF.